The 3 T cell receptor beta chains listed next were all sequenced from one sample in a study of blood T cell repertoires in COVID-19. Libraries were prepared by immunoSEQ multiplex PCR; TCRdb keeps only in-frame clonotypes and omits some of them. The repertoire holds 210,000 or so clones, with 70% to 90% as singletons. The sequencing sample was made of PBMCs or T cells enriched from blood (not recorded which). These receptors came from a man aged 25 to 40 who had recovered from COVID-19.

J is TRBJ2-5 and V is TRBV10-1, with D possibly TRBD1 on 5 matching bases. The CDR3 loop spans 13 amino acids. Trimming pared 8 bases from V and 7 bases from J, leaving 17 bases between. Germline V gene sequence: CDR1 WNHNN, CDR2 SYGVQD (reference sequence). The CDR3, as DNA: TGCGCCAGCGGACCCCCAGGGTCCGGGACCCAGTACTTC. Protein: CASGPPGSGTQYF.

The V call is TRBV2, the J call TRBJ1-1, with a possible D match to TRBD1 (6 bases). There are 17 residues in the CDR3. Trimming took off 7 bases at V and 0 bases at J, with 21 bases between the two ends. Per germline, CDR1 SNHLY and CDR2 FYNNEI. The CDR3 protein is CASTMRGGGNMNTEAFF. CDR3 sequence (DNA): TGTGCCAGCACCATGAGAGGGGGAGGGAACATGAACACTGAAGCTTTCTTT.

The chain combines TRBV10-3 with TRBJ2-7, with 9 bases aligning to TRBD2. The J segment lost 2 bases and the V segment lost 7 bases, leaving 6 bases of the junction unmatched. Germline V lookup: CDR1 ENHRY, CDR2 SYGVKD. CDR3 size: 14 residues. CDR3 sequence (DNA): TGTGCCATCAAAGCGGGGGGCTCTACCTACGAGCAGTACTTC. Amino acids: CAIKAGGSTYEQYF.